This T cell receptor (beta chain) derives from a study of shared clonotypes between healthy human individuals. Study results and limitations: Lower generation probabilities were found for non-shared clonotypes than for those shared by all four donors. Memory subsets generally showed lower estimated richness than naive subsets.

Naive CD8 cells lacked CD45RO, underwent positive selection for CCR7 and left out terminally differentiated effector memory CD45RA+ cells. The CDR3 has 14 amino acids. Trimming removed 2 bases at V and 1 base at J, with 10 bases between. The germline CDR1 and CDR2 sequences are SGHNT and YYREEE (reference sequence). Comment on this clone: The antigen remains undetermined. Other DNA sequences in this specimen translate into the identical CDR3.

Each cell subset's genomic DNA was divided evenly among several immunoSEQ plates. TCRdb's copy holds only in-frame clones and misses some; the assay was immunoSEQ multiplex PCR. The data contain around 560,000 clones, about 95% of them singletons. Sequencing input: naive CD8+ T cells sorted from blood. J is TRBJ2-7 and V is TRBV5-4, with D tentatively TRBD1 (5 bases). The sequence derives from a woman aged 25 to 39 in good health. In DNA, the CDR3 is TGTGCCAGCAGCTTAGGGCAGGGTTCCTACGAGCAGTACTTC. It yields the protein CASSLGQGSYEQYF.